The source of this TCR beta chain is a study of blood T cell repertoires in COVID-19. Study at large: Donors in the United States, Italy and Spain gave samples during acute or convalescent COVID-19. PBMCs, B-cell-depleted T cells, or T cells were the source of the cDNA or gDNA that made up the material.

The CDR3 consists of 18 residues. Germline CDR1 reads LGHNA; CDR2 reads YSLEER. Trimming removed 1 base at V and 5 bases at J, with 20 bases between. In the original processing: Reference gene primer amplification yielded estimated nucleated cell counts. TCRdb keeps only in-frame clones here, not all; method: immunoSEQ multiplex PCR. The V and J calls and the clone size are those of that table, but D and trimming were determined from the DNA. The sample lists about 100,000 clones, 70% to 90% occurring once. J is TRBJ1-4 and V is TRBV4-3, with D possibly TRBD1 on 6 matching bases. The sequence was collected from a man in his fifties or sixties with active or convalescent COVID-19. The material sequenced was peripheral blood. The CDR3 is CASSQGGGSRRPNEKLFF. The CDR3 DNA is TGCGCCAGCAGCCAAGGTGGGGGCTCGAGACGGCCAAATGAAAAACTGTTTTTT.